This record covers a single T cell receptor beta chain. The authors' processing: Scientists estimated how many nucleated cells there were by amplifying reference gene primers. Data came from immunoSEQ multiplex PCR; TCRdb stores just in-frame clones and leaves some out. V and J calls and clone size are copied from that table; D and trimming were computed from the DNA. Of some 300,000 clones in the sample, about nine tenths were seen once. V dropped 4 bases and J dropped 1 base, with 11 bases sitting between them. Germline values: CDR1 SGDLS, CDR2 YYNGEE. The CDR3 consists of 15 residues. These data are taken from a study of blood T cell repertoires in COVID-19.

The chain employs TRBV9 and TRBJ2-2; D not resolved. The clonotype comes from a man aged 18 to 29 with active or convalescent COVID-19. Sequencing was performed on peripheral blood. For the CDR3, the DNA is TGTGCCAGCAGCCCCCCGGCGGAGAACACCGGGGAGCTGTTTTTT. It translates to CASSPPAENTGELFF.